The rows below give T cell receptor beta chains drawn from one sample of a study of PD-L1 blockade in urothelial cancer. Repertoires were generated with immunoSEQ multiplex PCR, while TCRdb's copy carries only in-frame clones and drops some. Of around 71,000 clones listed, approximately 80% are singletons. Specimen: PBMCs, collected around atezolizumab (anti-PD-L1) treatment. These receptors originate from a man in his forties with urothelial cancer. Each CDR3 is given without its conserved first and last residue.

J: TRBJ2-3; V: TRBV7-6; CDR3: ASSWTGIPDTQY
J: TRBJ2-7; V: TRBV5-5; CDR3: ASSYTSGRNYEQY
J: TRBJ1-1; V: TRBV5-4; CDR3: ASSLDRGGTEAF
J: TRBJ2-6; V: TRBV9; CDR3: ASGRTGFPSGANVLT
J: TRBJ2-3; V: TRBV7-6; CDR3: ASSLEAGPSTDTQY
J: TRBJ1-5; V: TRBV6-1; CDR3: ASSESAGPRGSQH
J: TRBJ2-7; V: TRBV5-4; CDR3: ASSTGLQRTYEQY
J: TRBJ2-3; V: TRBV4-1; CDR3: ASSQEGLAGTDTQY
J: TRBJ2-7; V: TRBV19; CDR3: ASSIGAGIPF
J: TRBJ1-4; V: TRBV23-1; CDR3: ASSQSGRTGFEKLF
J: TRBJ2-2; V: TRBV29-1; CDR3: SVGSGTGNTGELF
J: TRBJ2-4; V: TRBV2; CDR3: ASTGGWGYIQY
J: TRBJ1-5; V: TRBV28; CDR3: ASSQGGKYQPQH
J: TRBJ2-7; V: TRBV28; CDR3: ASTLGGLAGGAPPLHEQY
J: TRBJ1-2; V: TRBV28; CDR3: ASSLNDRGIYGYT
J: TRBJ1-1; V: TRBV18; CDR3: ASSPDRGQHIEAF
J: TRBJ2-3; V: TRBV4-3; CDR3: ASSLGGAAGSTDTQY
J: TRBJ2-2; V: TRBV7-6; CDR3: ASSTRQTGELF
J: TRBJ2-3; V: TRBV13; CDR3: ASSPASGMGDTQY
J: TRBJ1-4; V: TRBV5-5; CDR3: ASSLGRGTGMSEKLF
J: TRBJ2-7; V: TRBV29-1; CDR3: SVRTSSTAGEQY
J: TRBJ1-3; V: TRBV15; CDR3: ATSTNTGGNTIY